The clone carrying this T cell receptor (beta chain) appeared a few times. What it binds is unknown. The sample comes from a study of T cells after yellow fever vaccination. One entry per CDR3 protein results from TCRdb running MiXCR on the 5' RACE reads. The repertoire has 350,000 to 550,000 distinct CDR3 sequences, 18% of them found once; the top ten carry 15% to 20%. Germline trimming cut 4 bases from V and 0 bases from J; bases unmatched to any gene: 7. Germline V CDR1 and CDR2: MNHEY, SVGAGI. The CDR3 contains 17 residues. Study-wide findings and caveats: Booster sampling recovered most clones from primary vaccination (nearly 98% CD4, approximately 90% CD8).

This TCR was recovered from a man aged 18-30 years who received the YFV17D yellow fever vaccine. The chain links TRBV6-5 to TRBJ1-4; 8 nucleotides match TRBD1. The sequencing used PBMCs, collected before the yellow fever booster vaccination. The CDR3 DNA sequence: TGTGCCAGCAGTTGGGGCTGGGGACAGGCAACTAATGAAAAACTGTTTTTT. This sequence encodes CASSWGWGQATNEKLFF.